One and the same sample provided the 19 T cell receptor beta chains below, sequenced in a study of human CD8 memory T cell subsets. Construction of TCR beta libraries was accomplished by means of UMI-labeled 5' RACE. TCRdb re-called the 5' RACE reads and gives one entry per CDR3 protein, without DNA. The listing records about 6,700 distinct CDR3 sequences. Sequenced: CD8+ T cells from PBMCs. These receptor sequences come from a human donor in good health.

The V call is TRBV15, the J call TRBJ2-7; as DNA is missing, the TRBD1 call by TCRdb cannot be tested. The CDR3 is 13 residues long. CDR1 is LNHNV and CDR2 is YYDKDF in the germline V gene (reference sequence). The chain's CDR3 is CATSNLQGNEQYF. Full variable domain (missing parts from reference TRBV15 and TRBJ2-7): DAMVIQNPRYQVTQFGKPVTLSCSQTLNHNVMYWYQQKSSQAPKLLFHYYDKDFNNEADTPDNFQSRRPNTSFCFLDIRSPGLGDTAMYLCATSNLQGNEQYFGPGTRLTVT.

This clonotype is medium-sized by frequency. This chain links TRBV7-9 with TRBJ1-3; TCRdb indicates TRBD1, and absent DNA this call remains unverified. This CDR3 is built from 13 residues. Germline V gene data show CDR1 as SEHNR and CDR2 as FQNEAQ (reference sequence). The chain's CDR3 is CASSLPGLNTIYF.

This rearrangement joins TRBV28 to TRBJ2-5; absent DNA, TCRdb's TRBD2 call cannot be checked. This CDR3 has 14 amino acids. Germline V CDR1 and CDR2: MDHEN, SYDVKM. The CDR3 loop reads CATVRVLQQETQYF.

The chain has TRBV5-1 and TRBJ2-2. Per the germline V gene, CDR1 is SGHRS and CDR2 is YFSETQ. The CDR3 contains 11 residues. The CDR3 sequence: CASLFGGELFF.

The chain links TRBV10-2 to TRBJ2-5; TCRdb indicates TRBD1, and absent DNA this call remains unverified. Germline V gives CDR1 WSHSY, CDR2 SAAADI. The CDR3 is 15 residues long. CDR3 sequence reads: CASSESPGGRETQYF.

This clonotype is medium-sized by frequency. CDR3 protein: CSVAVSAASNQPQHF. The rearrangement joins TRBV29-1 to TRBJ1-5. Germline lookup yields CDR1 SQVTM and CDR2 ANQGSEA. The CDR3 is made up of 15 amino acids.

The genes are TRBV7-9 and TRBJ2-2. Per germline, CDR1 SEHNR and CDR2 FQNEAQ (reference sequence). CDR3 size: 12 residues. The CDR3 spells CASTPITGELFF. The variable domain in full, completed from reference TRBV7-9 and TRBJ2-2, reads DTGVSQNPRHKITKRGQNVTFRCDPISEHNRLYWYRQTLGQGPEFLTYFQNEAQLEKSRLLSDRFSAERPKGSFSTLEIQRTEQGDSAMYLCASTPITGELFFGEGSRLTVL.

This clonotype counts as medium-sized (0.01 to 0.1%) by frequency. This rearrangement joins TRBV28 to TRBJ2-3. This CDR3 has 15 residues. The germline V gene has CDR1 MDHEN and CDR2 SYDVKM. Here the CDR3 reads CASSLSIPSTDTQYF.

J is TRBJ2-5 and V is TRBV9; the TCRdb D gene call, TRBD2, has no DNA to confirm it. This CDR3 region has 16 residues. Germline loops: CDR1 SGDLS, CDR2 YYNGEE. The CDR3 protein is CASSVGTSGYQETQYF.

The J gene is TRBJ2-1, the V gene TRBV11-2; absent DNA, TCRdb's TRBD1 call cannot be checked. Germline-derived CDR1 and CDR2 are SGHAT and FQNNGV. This CDR3 region has 14 residues. The CDR3 loop reads CASSTGTGNNEQFF.

The chain is built from TRBV5-1 and TRBJ2-7. This CDR3 has 12 amino acids. Germline V gene lookup returns CDR1 SGHRS and CDR2 YFSETQ. This chain's CDR3 is CASSLDRYEQYF.

This clonotype is labeled medium-sized (0.01 to 0.1%) based on frequency. The chain joins TRBV12-3 or TRBV12-4 to TRBJ2-2; the TCRdb D gene call, TRBD1, has no DNA to confirm it. There are 14 residues in the CDR3. The CDR3 here is CASSFGGITGELFF.

V is TRBV5-1 and J is TRBJ2-1; no DNA is available, so the TRBD2 call from TCRdb remains unchecked. CDR1 SGHRS and CDR2 YFSETQ come from the germline V gene. The CDR3 sequence is 16 residues long. CDR3 amino acids: CASSFPIAGDPNEQFF.

The chain combines TRBV27 with TRBJ2-3; lacking DNA, the TRBD2 call made by TCRdb goes unchecked. CDR1 is MNHEY and CDR2 is SMNVEV in the germline V gene (reference sequence). This CDR3 has 16 amino acids. The CDR3 sequence is CASSLYAAGVQDTQYF.

The V call is TRBV13, the J call TRBJ2-7; TCRdb proposes TRBD1, but this gene call is untestable without DNA. CDR3 length: 15 amino acids. Germline V gene lookup returns CDR1 PRHDT and CDR2 FYEKMQ (reference sequence). The CDR3 region is CASSLGAHSSLAQYF.

The chain combines TRBV11-2 with TRBJ2-7. Germline V gene data show CDR1 as SGHAT and CDR2 as FQNNGV. The CDR3 sequence is 11 residues long. This CDR3 reads CASSLASWQYF.

CDR3 in amino acids: CASSLPLPSVLTGELFF. The chain joins TRBV11-2 to TRBJ2-2; TCRdb selects TRBD2, and the lack of DNA leaves this call unchecked. This CDR3 spans 17 amino acids. The germline V gene has CDR1 SGHAT and CDR2 FQNNGV. Variable domain in full (rest from reference TRBV11-2 and TRBJ2-2): EAGVAQSPRYKIIEKRQSVAFWCNPISGHATLYWYQQILGQGPKLLIQFQNNGVVDDSQLPKDRFSAERLKGVDSTLKIQPAKLEDSAVYLCASSLPLPSVLTGELFFGEGSRLTVL.

The rearrangement uses TRBV6-1 and TRBJ2-7; TCRdb selects TRBD2, and the lack of DNA leaves this call unchecked. This CDR3 spans 13 amino acids. Looked up from germline, CDR1 is MNHNS and CDR2 is SASEGT. CDR3 sequence: CASGDSPGYEQYF.

By frequency, this clonotype registers medium-sized. V and J are TRBV7-8 and TRBJ1-1; TCRdb proposes TRBD1, but this gene call is untestable without DNA. CDR1 is SGHVS, CDR2 FQNEAQ, per germline. This CDR3 is 15 amino acids long. CDR3: CASSSLQGPSTEAFF. The full variable domain, its missing parts supplied by reference TRBV7-8 and TRBJ1-1, is GAGVSQSPRYKVAKRGQDVALRCDPISGHVSLFWYQQALGQGPEFLTYFQNEAQLDKSGLPSDRFFAERPEGSVSTLKIQRTQQEDSAVYLCASSSLQGPSTEAFFGQGTRLTVV.